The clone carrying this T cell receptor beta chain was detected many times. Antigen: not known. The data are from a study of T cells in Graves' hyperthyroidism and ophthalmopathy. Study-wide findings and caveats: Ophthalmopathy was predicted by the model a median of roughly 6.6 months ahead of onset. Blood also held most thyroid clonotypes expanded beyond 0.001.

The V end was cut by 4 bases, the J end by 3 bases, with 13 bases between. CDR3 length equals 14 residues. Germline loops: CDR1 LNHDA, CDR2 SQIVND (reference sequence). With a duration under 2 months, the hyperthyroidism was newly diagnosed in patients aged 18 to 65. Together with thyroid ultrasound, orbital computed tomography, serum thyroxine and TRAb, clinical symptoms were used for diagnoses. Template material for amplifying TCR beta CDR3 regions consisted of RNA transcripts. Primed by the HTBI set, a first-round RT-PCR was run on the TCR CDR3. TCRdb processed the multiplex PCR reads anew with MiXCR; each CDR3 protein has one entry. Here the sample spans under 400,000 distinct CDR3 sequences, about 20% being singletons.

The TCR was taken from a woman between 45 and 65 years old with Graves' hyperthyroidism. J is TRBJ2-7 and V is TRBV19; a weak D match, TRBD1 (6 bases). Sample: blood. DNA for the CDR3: TGTGCCAGTAGTACTCCGGGACAAGTCTACGAGCAGTACTTC. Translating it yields CASSTPGQVYEQYF.